A selection of T cell receptor beta chains follows, all from one sample in a study of PD-1 blockade in classical Hodgkin lymphoma. This table comes from immunoSEQ multiplex PCR, and its TCRdb copy is limited to in-frame clones, with some not included. The table includes some 11,000 clones, around 74% detected once. The sample was CD4+ T cells from blood, taken before the fourth cycle of nivolumab. The receptors derive from a human donor with classical Hodgkin lymphoma. The CDR3 runs from the conserved cysteine through the conserved F or W. The order of the fields is clone size, D gene, J gene, V gene, CDR3 protein, CDR3 DNA. D genes are given only for firm matches. Clone size is given for some rows only: seen once, a few or many times, or a class if the clone is expanded.

abundance: NA
d_gene: NA
j_gene: TRBJ2-5
v_gene: TRBV5-1
CDR3aa: CASSLGFGEGGETQYF
CDR3nt: TGCGCCAGCAGCTTGGGGTTCGGCGAAGGTGGGGAGACCCAGTACTTC

abundance: NA
d_gene: TRBD2
j_gene: TRBJ2-1
v_gene: TRBV6-1
CDR3aa: CASSEVVAGVTATTYNEQFF
CDR3nt: TGTGCCAGCAGTGAAGTGGTAGCGGGAGTGACGGCCACTACCTACAATGAGCAGTTCTTC

abundance: NA
d_gene: NA
j_gene: TRBJ2-3
v_gene: TRBV18
CDR3aa: CASSPPNRVVADTQYF
CDR3nt: TGTGCCAGCTCACCACCGAATAGAGTGGTGGCAGATACGCAGTATTTT

abundance: few
d_gene: NA
j_gene: TRBJ2-3
v_gene: TRBV28
CDR3aa: CASRKLVIKQRADTQYF
CDR3nt: TGTGCCAGCCGTAAGTTGGTAATAAAACAAAGGGCAGATACGCAGTATTTT

abundance: NA
d_gene: NA
j_gene: TRBJ1-3
v_gene: TRBV11-2
CDR3aa: CASSLGVDLNSGNTIYF
CDR3nt: TGTGCCAGCAGCTTAGGGGTAGATCTGAACTCTGGAAACACCATATATTTT

abundance: NA
d_gene: TRBD1
j_gene: TRBJ2-2
v_gene: TRBV5-4
CDR3aa: CASSWTGDTGELFF
CDR3nt: TGTGCCAGCAGCTGGACAGGGGACACCGGGGAGCTGTTTTTT

abundance: NA
d_gene: TRBD1
j_gene: TRBJ1-4
v_gene: TRBV7-9
CDR3aa: CASSLWATGVNEKLFF
CDR3nt: TGTGCCAGCAGCTTATGGGCGACAGGGGTAAATGAAAAACTGTTTTTT

abundance: NA
d_gene: NA
j_gene: TRBJ1-1
v_gene: TRBV4-1
CDR3aa: CASRNRALNTEAFF
CDR3nt: TGCGCCAGCAGAAACAGGGCCCTGAACACTGAAGCTTTCTTT

abundance: NA
d_gene: NA
j_gene: TRBJ2-7
v_gene: TRBV10-2
CDR3aa: CASTPRDGYYEQYF
CDR3nt: TGCGCCAGCACCCCTAGAGACGGGTACTACGAGCAGTACTTC

abundance: few
d_gene: TRBD1
j_gene: TRBJ2-1
v_gene: TRBV16
CDR3aa: CASSRDRGDEQFF
CDR3nt: TGTGCCAGCAGCCGGGACAGAGGCGATGAGCAGTTCTTC

abundance: NA
d_gene: NA
j_gene: TRBJ1-1
v_gene: TRBV5-1
CDR3aa: CASSLARGHAFF
CDR3nt: TGCGCCAGCAGCTTGGCCAGGGGTCATGCTTTCTTT

abundance: NA
d_gene: NA
j_gene: TRBJ2-7
v_gene: TRBV27
CDR3aa: CASQGTASSYEQYF
CDR3nt: TGTGCCAGCCAGGGGACGGCTAGCTCCTACGAGCAGTACTTC

abundance: NA
d_gene: NA
j_gene: TRBJ1-1
v_gene: TRBV15
CDR3aa: CATSPTRGLNTEAFF
CDR3nt: TGTGCCACCAGCCCCACCCGAGGACTGAACACTGAAGCTTTCTTT

abundance: NA
d_gene: TRBD1
j_gene: TRBJ1-5
v_gene: TRBV6-1
CDR3aa: CASSEPGQGAQPQHF
CDR3nt: TGTGCCAGCAGTGAACCCGGACAGGGGGCACAGCCCCAGCATTTT

abundance: NA
d_gene: TRBD1
j_gene: TRBJ1-4
v_gene: TRBV4-2
CDR3aa: CASSQGAGQGGEKLFF
CDR3nt: TGTGCCAGCAGCCAAGGGGCAGGACAGGGAGGGGAAAAACTGTTTTTT

abundance: NA
d_gene: NA
j_gene: TRBJ1-4
v_gene: TRBV5-1
CDR3aa: CASSFGTTNEKLFF
CDR3nt: TGCGCCAGCAGCTTCGGTACAACTAATGAAAAACTGTTTTTT

abundance: NA
d_gene: NA
j_gene: TRBJ2-3
v_gene: TRBV5-1
CDR3aa: CASSLDGGKGYF
CDR3nt: TGCGCCAGCAGCTTGGATGGGGGAAAGGGGTATTTT

abundance: NA
d_gene: TRBD1
j_gene: TRBJ2-6
v_gene: TRBV5-4
CDR3aa: CASTPGQGASGANVLTF
CDR3nt: TGTGCCAGCACTCCGGGACAGGGGGCCTCTGGGGCCAACGTCCTGACTTTC

abundance: NA
d_gene: NA
j_gene: TRBJ1-5
v_gene: TRBV28
CDR3aa: CASSLLEGSQPQHF
CDR3nt: TGTGCCAGCAGTTTATTAGAGGGGTCTCAGCCCCAGCATTTT

abundance: NA
d_gene: NA
j_gene: TRBJ2-6
v_gene: TRBV28
CDR3aa: CATRSIGANVLTF
CDR3nt: TGTGCCACCCGTAGTATTGGGGCCAACGTCCTGACTTTC

abundance: NA
d_gene: TRBD1
j_gene: TRBJ2-1
v_gene: TRBV2
CDR3aa: CASSARGTGTPRWNEQFF
CDR3nt: TGTGCCAGCAGTGCAAGGGGGACAGGGACCCCGCGGTGGAATGAGCAGTTCTTC

abundance: NA
d_gene: NA
j_gene: TRBJ2-7
v_gene: TRBV5-1
CDR3aa: CASSPDGRAWEQYF
CDR3nt: TGCGCCAGCAGCCCGGACGGCAGAGCTTGGGAGCAGTACTTC

abundance: medium-sized
d_gene: NA
j_gene: TRBJ2-7
v_gene: TRBV28
CDR3aa: CASRDTYEQYF
CDR3nt: TGTGCCAGCCGGGACACCTACGAGCAGTACTTC

abundance: NA
d_gene: NA
j_gene: TRBJ2-5
v_gene: TRBV27
CDR3aa: CASSLFRGGGLGETQYF
CDR3nt: TGTGCCAGCAGTTTATTTAGAGGGGGAGGGCTAGGGGAGACCCAGTACTTC

abundance: NA
d_gene: TRBD1
j_gene: TRBJ2-7
v_gene: TRBV18
CDR3aa: CASSPGTGSYEQYF
CDR3nt: TGTGCCAGCTCACCAGGGACAGGGAGCTACGAGCAGTACTTC

abundance: NA
d_gene: NA
j_gene: TRBJ1-6
v_gene: TRBV6-1
CDR3aa: CASSDRDNSPLHF
CDR3nt: TGTGCCAGCAGTGACAGGGATAATTCACCCCTCCACTTT

abundance: NA
d_gene: NA
j_gene: TRBJ2-5
v_gene: TRBV6-1
CDR3aa: CASQGETQYF
CDR3nt: TGTGCCAGCCAGGGGGAGACCCAGTACTTC

abundance: NA
d_gene: NA
j_gene: TRBJ2-1
v_gene: TRBV6-1
CDR3aa: CASSLFSGEQFF
CDR3nt: TGTGCCAGCTCCCTCTTTTCAGGGGAGCAGTTCTTC

abundance: NA
d_gene: TRBD1
j_gene: TRBJ1-5
v_gene: TRBV7-8
CDR3aa: CASSVGTVINQPQHF
CDR3nt: TGTGCCAGCAGCGTAGGGACAGTGATCAATCAGCCCCAGCATTTT

abundance: NA
d_gene: TRBD1
j_gene: TRBJ2-2
v_gene: TRBV5-1
CDR3aa: CASSFYRGDGELFF
CDR3nt: TGCGCCAGCAGCTTCTACAGGGGTGACGGGGAGCTGTTTTTT

abundance: once
d_gene: NA
j_gene: TRBJ2-3
v_gene: TRBV7-3
CDR3aa: CASSLTSVAPDTQYF
CDR3nt: TGTGCCAGCAGCTTAACGTCGGTAGCCCCAGATACGCAGTATTTT

abundance: NA
d_gene: NA
j_gene: TRBJ2-6
v_gene: TRBV11-2
CDR3aa: CASSPQVSGANVLTF
CDR3nt: TGTGCCAGCAGCCCGCAAGTCTCTGGGGCCAACGTCCTGACTTTC

abundance: NA
d_gene: NA
j_gene: TRBJ1-4
v_gene: TRBV2
CDR3aa: CASSEDRMHEKLFF
CDR3nt: TGTGCCAGCAGTGAAGACAGGATGCATGAAAAACTGTTTTTT

abundance: NA
d_gene: TRBD2
j_gene: TRBJ2-5
v_gene: TRBV5-1
CDR3aa: CASSFSGSRQETQYF
CDR3nt: TGCGCCAGCAGCTTTAGCGGGAGTAGGCAAGAGACCCAGTACTTC

abundance: NA
d_gene: NA
j_gene: TRBJ1-6
v_gene: TRBV30
CDR3aa: CAWALNSPLHF
CDR3nt: TGTGCCTGGGCCCTTAATTCACCCCTCCACTTT